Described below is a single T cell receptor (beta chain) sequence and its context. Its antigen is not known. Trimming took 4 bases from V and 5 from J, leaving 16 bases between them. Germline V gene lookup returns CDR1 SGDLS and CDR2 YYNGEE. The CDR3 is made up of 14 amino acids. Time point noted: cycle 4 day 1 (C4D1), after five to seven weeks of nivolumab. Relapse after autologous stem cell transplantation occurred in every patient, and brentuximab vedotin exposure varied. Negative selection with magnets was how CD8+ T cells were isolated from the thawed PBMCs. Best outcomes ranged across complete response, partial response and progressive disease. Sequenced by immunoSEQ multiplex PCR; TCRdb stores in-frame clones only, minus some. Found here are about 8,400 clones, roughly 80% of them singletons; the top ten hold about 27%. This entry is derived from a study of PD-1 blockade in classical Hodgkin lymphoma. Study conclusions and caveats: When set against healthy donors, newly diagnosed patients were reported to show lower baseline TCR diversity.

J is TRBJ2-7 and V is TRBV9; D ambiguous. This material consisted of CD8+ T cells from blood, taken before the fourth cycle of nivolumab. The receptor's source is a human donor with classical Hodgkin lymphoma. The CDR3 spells CASSPYKGRDEQYF. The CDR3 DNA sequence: TGTGCCAGCAGCCCCTATAAGGGAAGGGACGAGCAGTACTTC.